The 32 T cell receptor beta chains reported below all come from one sample, sequenced in a study of CD8+CD57+ T cells in acquired aplastic anemia. Researchers used genomic DNA as the template to profile TCR beta VDJ and CDR3. TCRdb re-called the reads through MiXCR, storing one row per CDR3 protein. This table holds over 150,000 distinct CDR3 sequences, roughly 48% found once. The sample consisted of sorted CD4+, CD8+, or CD8+CD57+ T cells (not recorded which) from PBMCs. The origin of the receptors is a human donor in good health.

V usage is TRBV29-1 and J usage is TRBJ1-5; unclear D gene. The V end was cut by 8 bases, the J end by 6 bases, with 14 bases between. The CDR3 is 12 amino acids. The germline V gene encodes CDR1 SQVTM and CDR2 ANQGSEA. The CDR3 here is CSLEGVGQPQHF. CDR3 bases: TGCAGCTTAGAGGGCGTCGGTCAGCCCCAGCATTTT.

The chain couples TRBV7-8 to TRBJ2-5; 9 bases align to TRBD2. The CDR3 sequence is 13 residues long. V trimming: 6 bases; J trimming: 5 bases; junction bases outside the gene matches: 4. Germline CDR1 and CDR2: SGHVS and FQNEAQ. This CDR3 reads CASSASGIETQYF. CDR3 DNA: TGTGCCAGCAGTGCTAGCGGGATTGAGACCCAGTACTTC.

The chain uses TRBV24-1 and TRBJ2-3, with D possibly TRBD1 on 5 matching bases. Germline CDR1 is KGHDR and CDR2 is SFDVKD. This CDR3 has 16 amino acids. V lost 3 bases to trimming and J lost 0 bases, with 12 bases between them. CDR3 nucleotides: TGTGCCACCAGTGATCCCCGCAGGGATAGCACAGATACGCAGTATTTT. Protein product: CATSDPRRDSTDTQYF.

This clonotype was seen repeatedly, ten times or more. This rearrangement joins TRBV7-9 to TRBJ1-3; D not certain. V was trimmed by 1 base and J by 0 bases, leaving 7 bases between them. CDR3 length: 15 amino acids. Germline-derived CDR1 and CDR2 are SEHNR and FQNEAQ (reference sequence). The CDR3 is CASSLVGYSGNTIYF. The CDR3 DNA sequence: TGTGCCAGCAGCTTAGTTGGCTACTCTGGAAACACCATATATTTT. Full variable domain (missing parts from reference TRBV7-9 and TRBJ1-3): DTGVSQNPRHKITKRGQNVTFRCDPISEHNRLYWYRQTLGQGPEFLTYFQNEAQLEKSRLLSDRFSAERPKGSFSTLEIQRTEQGDSAMYLCASSLVGYSGNTIYFGEGSWLTVV.

This chain joins TRBV18 and TRBJ1-1, with D maybe TRBD1 (6 bases). There are 13 residues in the CDR3. The germline V and J ends were trimmed by 6 bases and 4 bases, with 12 bases remaining between them. Germline V gene sequence: CDR1 KGHSH, CDR2 LQKENI. The CDR3, as DNA: TGTGCCAGCTCTCCGACAGGAACCACTGAAGCTTTCTTT. The encoded protein is CASSPTGTTEAFF.

This clonotype was picked up many times. This chain connects TRBV10-3 to TRBJ2-2, with TRBD1 matching 7 bases. CDR1 ENHRY and CDR2 SYGVKD come from the germline V gene. CDR3 length equals 15 residues. After removal of 0 bases from V and 3 bases from J, the junction contained 1 base not matched to a gene. Here the CDR3 DNA reads TGTGCCATCAGTGAGTCCGGGACAGACACCGGGGAGCTGTTTTTT. Its protein is CAISESGTDTGELFF.

This chain connects TRBV4-3 to TRBJ1-2; D is unclear. Trimming took 0 bases from V and 8 from J, leaving 13 bases between them. This CDR3 is 14 amino acids long. CDR1 and CDR2 (germline): LGHNA, YSLEER. CDR3 in amino acids: CASSQDWGEWGYTF. The CDR3 DNA follows: TGCGCCAGCAGCCAAGATTGGGGAGAGTGGGGCTACACCTTC.

This clonotype was detected ten times or more. The chain combines TRBV7-7 with TRBJ2-3; possibly TRBD1 for D (5 bases). The germline V gene encodes CDR1 SSHAT and CDR2 FNYEAQ (reference sequence). This CDR3 contains 15 residues. The ends were cut back, 3 bases at V and 0 bases at J, with 10 bases in the middle. The CDR3 DNA reads as TGTGCCAGCAGCTTGGGGCTAGGAAGCACAGATACGCAGTATTTT. Its translation: CASSLGLGSTDTQYF.

Notes on this clonotype: A read error may produce the germline difference seen at one junction end. The chain joins TRBV7-7 to TRBJ2-3, with 10 bases aligning to TRBD2. Germline V gene sequence: CDR1 SSHAT, CDR2 FNYEAQ (reference sequence). The CDR3 length is 15 residues. CDR3 nucleotide sequence: TGTGCTAGCAGCTCTACTAGCGGGGGCACAGATACGCAGTATTTT. It yields the protein CASSSTSGGTDTQYF.

This clonotype was counted a single time. The chain has TRBV7-9 and TRBJ1-2, with D possibly TRBD1 on 5 matching bases. V was shortened by 5 bases and J by 5 bases, with 9 bases between the two germline ends. The CDR3 contains 12 residues. The germline CDR1 and CDR2 sequences are SEHNR and FQNEAQ (reference sequence). The CDR3 is CASSQGVYGYTF. Here the CDR3 DNA reads TGTGCCAGCAGCCAGGGAGTATATGGCTACACCTTC.

This clonotype was observed a single time. The chain joins TRBV5-1 to TRBJ2-7, with unresolved D. The ends were cut back, 1 base at V and 2 bases at J, with 7 bases in the middle. There are 13 residues in the CDR3. Germline CDR1 and CDR2: SGHRS and YFSETQ. The CDR3 sequence is CASSLTDPYEQYF. CDR3 sequence (DNA): TGCGCCAGCAGCTTGACTGATCCCTACGAGCAGTACTTC.

About this clonotype: A much larger clone sits a single nucleotide away, making a read error possible. The chain is built from TRBV7-8 and TRBJ2-3; no clear D gene. V shed 3 bases and J shed 1 base, with 11 bases lying between them. The V gene's germline CDR1 is SGHVS and CDR2 FQNEAQ. The CDR3 is made up of 15 amino acids. The CDR3 reads CASSFVTGGTDTQYF. The CDR3 DNA is TGTGCCAGCAGCTTTGTGACGGGCGGCACAGATACGCAGTATTTT.

This clonotype was seen many times. The chain uses TRBV11-2 and TRBJ1-3; D call uncertain. The CDR3 runs 13 residues. V dropped 5 bases and J dropped 7 bases, with 12 bases sitting between them. Germline CDR1 and CDR2: SGHAT and FQNNGV. The CDR3 DNA is TGTGCCAGCAGCCTATCCGGAGACAACACCATATATTTT. Translating gives CASSLSGDNTIYF.

This clonotype was seen at least ten times. This chain links TRBV10-3 with TRBJ1-1, with a weak D call TRBD1 (6 bases). Germline V gene data show CDR1 as ENHRY and CDR2 as SYGVKD. Trimming cost V 3 bases and J 1 base, with 12 bases left between them. This CDR3 region has 15 residues. CDR3: CAISDRGTSNTEAFF. For the CDR3, the DNA is TGTGCCATCAGTGATAGGGGGACATCGAACACTGAAGCTTTCTTT.

Here the CDR3 reads CASRPTSGRQETQYF. As DNA, the CDR3 is TGTGCCAGCAGACCGACTAGCGGGCGACAAGAGACCCAGTACTTC. The chain is built from TRBV7-2 and TRBJ2-5, with TRBD2 matching 10 bases. The CDR3 runs 15 residues. From germline, CDR1 is SGHTA and CDR2 FQGNSA. The V and J ends lost 6 bases and 2 bases, in that order; junction bases with no gene match: 6.

The chain carries TRBV7-3 and TRBJ2-1; D not certain. Germline CDR1 SGHTA, CDR2 FQGTGA. This CDR3 has 13 amino acids. Trimming left V 4 bases short and J 8 bases short, with 12 bases between. In DNA form, the CDR3 reads TGTGCCAGCAGCTCACCGGCGGTCGATGAGCAGTTCTTC. Its translation is CASSSPAVDEQFF. Drawing the rest from reference TRBV7-3 and TRBJ2-1, the complete variable domain is GAGVSQTPSNKVTEKGKYVELRCDPISGHTALYWYRQSLGQGPEFLIYFQGTGAADDSGLPNDRFFAVRPEGSVSTLKIQRTERGDSAVYLCASSSPAVDEQFFGPGTRLTVL.

This clonotype was observed at least ten times. The J gene is TRBJ1-5, the V gene TRBV6-6, with D tentatively TRBD1 (6 bases). CDR1 is MNHNY, CDR2 SVGAGI, per germline (reference sequence). Trimming shortened V by 0 bases and J by 3 bases, and 9 bases separated the two germline ends. CDR3 length equals 15 residues. The CDR3 nucleotides read TGTGCCAGCAGTTACTCGGGGGCAGACAATCAGCCCCAGCATTTT. This codes for CASSYSGADNQPQHF.

This clonotype has at least ten counts. The chain joins TRBV24-1 to TRBJ1-1; maybe TRBD1 (5 bases). Deletions cut 10 bases from V and 0 bases from J, with 11 bases between. The CDR3 covers 13 residues. CDR1 and CDR2 from the germline V gene are KGHDR and SFDVKD. CDR3 in DNA: TGTGCCACAACCGCGGGGCTGAACACTGAAGCTTTCTTT. Encoded protein: CATTAGLNTEAFF.

This clonotype was detected ten times or more. The chain joins TRBV2 to TRBJ2-5; 7 bases match TRBD1. CDR1 and CDR2 (germline): SNHLY, FYNNEI. This CDR3 spans 14 amino acids. V was pared by 4 bases and J by 2 bases, with 4 bases of the junction left unmatched. CDR3 protein: CASSADRAQETQYF. The DNA for the CDR3 is TGTGCCAGCAGTGCCGACAGGGCGCAAGAGACCCAGTACTTC.

This clonotype showed up many times. This chain uses TRBV7-2 with TRBJ2-7; D not resolved. Per germline, CDR1 SGHTA and CDR2 FQGNSA. CDR3 length equals 15 residues. V lost 1 base, J lost 9 bases, and 19 bases lay in between. CDR3 DNA sequence: TGTGCCAGCAGCTTAGTCCCTGGACCCGAGCGATGGCAGTACTTC. Protein sequence: CASSLVPGPERWQYF.

The chain uses TRBV6-2 or TRBV6-3 and TRBJ2-3; TRBD2 matches 8 bases. The V gene's germline CDR1 is MNHEY and CDR2 SVGEGT. The CDR3 contains 16 residues. V was pared by 5 bases and J by 4 bases, with 11 bases of the junction left unmatched. Here the CDR3 reads CASSLGGATMADTQYF. In nucleotides, the CDR3 is TGTGCCAGCAGTCTCGGGGGGGCGACGATGGCAGATACGCAGTATTTT.

The V gene is TRBV7-9, the J gene TRBJ1-2; D ambiguous. The CDR3 runs 14 residues. V was cut by 4 bases and J by 5 bases, with 14 bases left in between. Germline values: CDR1 SEHNR, CDR2 FQNEAQ (reference sequence). The CDR3 is CASSSSSTEYGYTF. The CDR3 region has the DNA TGTGCCAGCAGCTCAAGCTCCACAGAGTATGGCTACACCTTC.

The sample holds many counts of this clonotype. Here the CDR3 reads CATSREQSTGWEEGEAFF. CDR3 nucleotides: TGTGCCACCAGCAGAGAACAAAGCACAGGGTGGGAGGAAGGGGAAGCTTTCTTT. This chain connects TRBV15 to TRBJ1-1, with D possibly matching TRBD1 (6 bases). Germline CDR1 is LNHNV and CDR2 is YYDKDF (reference sequence). The germline V and J ends were trimmed by 0 bases and 8 bases, with 25 bases remaining between them. The CDR3 extends over 18 amino acids.

The V gene is TRBV25-1, the J gene TRBJ1-1; 7 positions agree with TRBD1. Per germline, CDR1 MGHDK and CDR2 SYGVNS. Trimming removed 4 bases from V and 4 bases from J; junction bases left unmatched: 9. This CDR3 contains 15 residues. Written as DNA, the CDR3 is TGTGCCAGCAGTGGGGACAGCTCCATGAGCACTGAAGCTTTCTTT. This encodes CASSGDSSMSTEAFF.

In regard to this clonotype: At one end the junction does not follow the germline gene, possibly because of a read error. The V and J genes are TRBV2 and TRBJ1-2; 8 nucleotides match TRBD1. Germline V CDR1 and CDR2: SNHLY, FYNNEI. The CDR3 is 12 residues long. CDR3 sequence reads: CASTSTGEGYTF. The CDR3 DNA sequence: TGCGCCAGCACCTCGACAGGGGAAGGCTACACCTTC.

This clonotype has more than one count but fewer than ten. V usage is TRBV5-2 and J usage is TRBJ2-1; the table names TRBD1, a call not compared with the DNA. TRBV5-2 is shown as a pseudogene. The CDR3 covers 19 residues. The CDR3 nucleotides are TGTGCCAGCAACCTAATCAAGCGGGGGGGCGATTCGTTATTCAATGAGCAGTTCTTC. This gives the protein CASNLIKRGGDSLFNEQFF.

There are many counts of this clonotype. The chain couples TRBV9 to TRBJ2-2; D is possibly TRBD1 or TRBD2 (5 bases each). Trimming removed 0 bases at V and 0 bases at J, with 6 bases between. Per germline, CDR1 SGDLS and CDR2 YYNGEE. The CDR3 is 15 residues long. CDR3 loop: CASSVAGPNTGELFF. Written as DNA, the CDR3 is TGTGCCAGCAGCGTAGCGGGGCCGAACACCGGGGAGCTGTTTTTT.

V usage is TRBV15 and J usage is TRBJ2-1; TRBD2 might be the D (5 bases). Germline values: CDR1 LNHNV, CDR2 YYDKDF (reference sequence). V gave up 2 bases and J gave up 11 bases, with 13 bases separating them. The length of the CDR3 is 13 residues. The CDR3 DNA reads TGTGCCACCAGCAGAACCTCGACTATTCAGCAGTTCTTC. Protein product: CATSRTSTIQQFF. Full variable domain (remainder filled in from reference TRBV15 and TRBJ2-1): DAMVIQNPRYQVTQFGKPVTLSCSQTLNHNVMYWYQQKSSQAPKLLFHYYDKDFNNEADTPDNFQSRRPNTSFCFLDIRSPGLGDTAMYLCATSRTSTIQQFFGPGTRLTVL.

The V call is TRBV7-8, the J call TRBJ1-2; D perhaps matches TRBD1 (6 bases). Trimming stripped 3 bases from V and 3 bases from J, with 8 bases between. The CDR3 length is 13 residues. Germline V gene lookup returns CDR1 SGHVS and CDR2 FQNEAQ. The CDR3 here is CASSLRTDYGYTF. The CDR3, as DNA: TGTGCCAGCAGCTTGAGGACAGACTATGGCTACACCTTC.

This clonotype was picked up many times. V is TRBV7-9 and J is TRBJ1-3, with a tentative D call TRBD1 (5 bases). Trimming left V 8 bases short and J 4 bases short, with 15 bases between. The CDR3 contains 14 residues. Germline CDR1 SEHNR, CDR2 FQNEAQ (reference sequence). The CDR3 DNA reads TGTGCCAGCCCGGGACGTCGGGAAGGAAACACCATATATTTT. Translated, it gives CASPGRREGNTIYF.

The chain combines TRBV24-1 with TRBJ2-5, with D possibly matching TRBD2 (5 bases). CDR1 and CDR2 from the germline V gene are KGHDR and SFDVKD. There are 15 residues in the CDR3. Trimming took off 3 bases at V and 4 bases at J, with 14 bases between the two ends. The DNA of the CDR3 is TGTGCCACCAGTGATCCGAGGACTCCATCAGAGACCCAGTACTTC. It is translated as CATSDPRTPSETQYF.

The chain uses TRBV4-1 and TRBJ2-6; D not resolved. This CDR3 contains 15 residues. V was cut by 0 bases and J by 2 bases, with 5 bases left in between. CDR1 is MGHRA, CDR2 YSYEKL, per germline. The CDR3 reads CASSQEFTGANVLTF. CDR3 in DNA: TGCGCCAGCAGCCAAGAGTTCACTGGGGCCAACGTCCTGACTTTC.